This T cell receptor beta chain was captured in a study of T cells after somatic rescue of genetic block. TCRdb's copy holds only in-frame clones and misses some; the assay was immunoSEQ multiplex PCR. Of approximately 67,000 clones detected, about 90% appear once; the ten largest clones hold under 4%. This TCR was sampled from a man between 35 and 55 years old. What was sequenced was peripheral blood mononuclear cells (PBMCs).

The CDR3 loop reads CASSPTSGRSYEQYF. The CDR3 DNA sequence: TGTGCCAGCAGCCCAACATCGGGCCGCTCCTACGAGCAGTACTTC. This chain uses TRBV11-2 with TRBJ2-7; the D is unclear. CDR1 is SGHAT, CDR2 FQNNGV, per germline. V was cut by 5 bases and J by 0 bases, with 14 bases left in between. The CDR3 runs 15 residues.